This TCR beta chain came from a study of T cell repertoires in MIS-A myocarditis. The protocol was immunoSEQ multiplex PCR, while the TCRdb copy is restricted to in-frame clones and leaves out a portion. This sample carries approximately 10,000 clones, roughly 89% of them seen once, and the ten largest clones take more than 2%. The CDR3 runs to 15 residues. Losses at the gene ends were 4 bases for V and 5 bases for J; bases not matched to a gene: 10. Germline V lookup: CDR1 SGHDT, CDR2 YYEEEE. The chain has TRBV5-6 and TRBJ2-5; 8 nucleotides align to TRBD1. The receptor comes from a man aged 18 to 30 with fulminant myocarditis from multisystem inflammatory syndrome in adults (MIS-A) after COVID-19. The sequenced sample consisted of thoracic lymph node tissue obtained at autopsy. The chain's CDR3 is CASSADRVPQETQYF. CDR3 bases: TGTGCCAGCAGCGCGGACAGGGTTCCCCAGGAGACCCAGTACTTC.